One sample yielded the 32 T cell receptor beta chains listed below, sequenced in a study of radiation and T cells in renal cell carcinoma. The time point denotes: blood 4 weeks post-SBRT, at nephrectomy. Treatment given: 15 Gy SBRT to primary tumor, nephrectomy 4 weeks later. Only in-frame clones appear in the TCRdb table, and some are missing; sequencing was by immunoSEQ multiplex PCR. The sample includes about 90,000 clones, 70% to 90% seen only once; the top ten take roughly a tenth. The sequencing here drew on blood, taken from a patient whose treatment included radiotherapy and nephrectomy. The source is a man between 45 and 60 years old with renal cell carcinoma.

This clone was counted once. The chain combines TRBV10-3 with TRBJ1-6; TRBD1 agrees at 8 bases. This CDR3 contains 16 residues. Germline-derived CDR1 and CDR2 are ENHRY and SYGVKD. The V gene end was trimmed by 0 bases and the J gene end by 9 bases; junction bases not matched to a gene: 7. CDR3 DNA sequence: TGTGCCATCAGTGAGTCCGAAGGGACAGGTGCTTCACCCCTCCACTTT. This codes for CAISESEGTGASPLHF.

The V gene is TRBV2, the J gene TRBJ2-3; tentative D call: TRBD2 (5 bases). The CDR3 contains 12 residues. Germline CDR1 reads SNHLY; CDR2 reads FYNNEI. Trimming took 6 bases from V and 6 from J, leaving 10 bases between them. In nucleotides, the CDR3 is TGTGCCAGCAGGAGGGCCTGGGATACGCAGTATTTT. Protein sequence: CASRRAWDTQYF. Supplemented by reference TRBV2 and TRBJ2-3, the full variable domain reads EPEVTQTPSHQVTQMGQEVILRCVPISNHLYFYWYRQILGQKVEFLVSFYNNEISEKSEIFDDQFSVERPDGSNFTLKIRSTKLEDSAMYFCASRRAWDTQYFGPGTRLTVL.

The V gene is TRBV7-2, the J gene TRBJ1-5; D remains ambiguous. Germline values: CDR1 SGHTA, CDR2 FQGNSA. Trimming took off 5 bases at V and 7 bases at J, with 9 bases between the two ends. This CDR3 is 12 amino acids long. The CDR3 bases are TGTGCCAGCAGCAAGCCGGGACAGCCCCAGCATTTT. Translating gives CASSKPGQPQHF.

V is TRBV6-1 and J is TRBJ1-3; no definite D call. V lost 3 bases and J 6 bases, leaving 9 bases between the germline ends. The length of the CDR3 is 13 residues. Germline V gene data show CDR1 as MNHNS and CDR2 as SASEGT. Here the CDR3 DNA reads TGTGCCAGCAGTGAGGGCCAGATAAACACCATATATTTT. Encoded protein: CASSEGQINTIYF.

The CDR3 sequence is CASSASGGMDEQFF. CDR3 in DNA: TGTGCCAGCAGTGCTAGCGGGGGGATGGATGAGCAGTTCTTC. This chain uses TRBV2 with TRBJ2-1; 11 bases match TRBD2. CDR3 length: 14 amino acids. Germline assignment: CDR1 SNHLY and CDR2 FYNNEI. V trimming: 4 bases; J trimming: 8 bases; junction bases outside the gene matches: 4.

This rearrangement joins TRBV14 to TRBJ2-1, with D possibly matching TRBD1 (5 bases). V was trimmed by 2 bases and J by 8 bases, leaving 13 bases between them. The CDR3 is 14 residues long. Per germline, CDR1 SGHDN and CDR2 FVKESK. CDR3 nucleotide sequence: TGTGCCAGCAGCCAAATTGGGGAAGGGGATGAGCAGTTCTTC. Residues: CASSQIGEGDEQFF. Complete variable domain (other parts from reference TRBV14 and TRBJ2-1): EAGVTQFPSHSVIEKGQTVTLRCDPISGHDNLYWYRRVMGKEIKFLLHFVKESKQDESGMPNNRFLAERTGGTYSTLKVQPAELEDSGVYFCASSQIGEGDEQFFGPGTRLTVL.

This chain joins TRBV4-1 and TRBJ2-2, with 10 positions matching TRBD2. This CDR3 is built from 16 residues. J was trimmed by 1 base and V by 3 bases; bases with no gene match: 2. Germline V CDR1 and CDR2: MGHRA, YSYEKL. The CDR3 DNA reads as TGCGCCAGCAGCCAGAGGACTAGCGGGAACACCGGGGAGCTGTTTTTT. Residues: CASSQRTSGNTGELFF.

The chain is built from TRBV7-2 and TRBJ2-3, with TRBD1 as a possible D gene (6 bases). CDR3 length: 14 amino acids. V lost 2 bases and J lost 5, with 11 bases in between. Germline CDR1 and CDR2: SGHTA and FQGNSA. The CDR3 DNA is TGTGCCAGCAGCTTAACCCCACAGGGAGATACGCAGTATTTT. Encoded protein: CASSLTPQGDTQYF.

The genes are TRBV20-1 and TRBJ1-2, with D possibly matching TRBD1 (5 bases). Germline CDR1 reads DFQATT; CDR2 reads SNEGSKA (reference sequence). The V end lost 5 bases, the J end lost 7 bases, and 8 bases lay between the germline ends. This CDR3 region has 10 residues. The CDR3 here is CSAYDSGYTF. Written as DNA, the CDR3 is TGCAGTGCTTATGACAGTGGCTACACCTTC.

The chain combines TRBV9 with TRBJ2-3, with 16 bases lining up with TRBD2. CDR1 is SGDLS, CDR2 YYNGEE, per germline. The V segment lost 4 bases and the J segment 5 bases; nucleotides outside the gene matches: 10. CDR3 length: 18 amino acids. The CDR3 nucleotides are TGTGCCAGCAGCCCCGCCGGGACTAGCGGGGGGGCTGGAGATACGCAGTATTTT. Amino acid sequence: CASSPAGTSGGAGDTQYF.

The J gene is TRBJ2-7, the V gene TRBV15; 8 bases line up with TRBD1. The CDR3 runs to 13 residues. Trimming cost V 4 bases and J 6 bases; bases outside gene matches: 5. Germline V gives CDR1 LNHNV, CDR2 YYDKDF (reference sequence). CDR3 in amino acids: CATSKETGGEQYF. The CDR3 region has the DNA TGTGCCACCAGCAAAGAAACAGGGGGCGAGCAGTACTTC.

V and J are TRBV5-1 and TRBJ2-7; TRBD1 matches 11 bases. V was clipped by 4 bases and J by 5 bases; unmatched bases: 5. Germline loops: CDR1 SGHRS, CDR2 YFSETQ. This CDR3 region has 14 residues. Here the CDR3 reads CASSPGTGGDEQYF. The CDR3 nucleotides are TGCGCCAGCAGCCCCGGGACAGGGGGGGACGAGCAGTACTTC.

The chain couples TRBV9 to TRBJ2-3, with D perhaps TRBD1 (5 bases). The germline V gene has CDR1 SGDLS and CDR2 YYNGEE. V lost 3 bases to trimming and J lost 2 bases, with 13 bases between them. CDR3 length equals 15 residues. In DNA, the CDR3 is TGTGCCAGCAGCGGGGGCAGTGCAACCACAGATACGCAGTATTTT. As protein: CASSGGSATTDTQYF.

The chain couples TRBV18 to TRBJ2-2; unclear D gene. The CDR3 runs 16 residues. The germline CDR1 and CDR2 sequences are KGHSH and LQKENI. The germline V and J ends were trimmed by 3 bases and 0 bases, with 11 bases remaining between them. The CDR3 region is CASSPAGHANTGELFF. The CDR3 nucleotides read TGTGCCAGCTCACCCGCTGGGCACGCGAACACCGGGGAGCTGTTTTTT.

This clone has more than one count but fewer than ten. The chain carries TRBV28 and TRBJ1-2, with D uncertain. The germline gives CDR1 MDHEN, CDR2 SYDVKM. The V end lost 4 bases, the J end lost 4 bases, and 7 bases lay between the germline ends. This CDR3 has 12 amino acids. The CDR3 DNA follows: TGTGCCAGCAGTTCGAACCGCTATGGCTACACCTTC. This translates into CASSSNRYGYTF.

CDR3 in DNA: TGTGCCAGCAGCTTAGGTCTTAGCGGGGCCTCAATCTCCTACGAGCAGTACTTC. It specifies CASSLGLSGASISYEQYF. The V and J genes are TRBV11-2 and TRBJ2-7; 8 bases are shared with TRBD2. The CDR3 consists of 18 residues. From germline, CDR1 is SGHAT and CDR2 FQNNGV. Trimming took 1 base from V and 0 from J; bases not matched to a gene: 11.

This clone came up a few times. This rearrangement joins TRBV5-1 to TRBJ2-5, with no clear D. CDR1 SGHRS and CDR2 YFSETQ come from the germline V gene. The CDR3 sequence is 15 residues long. Trimming took off 2 bases at V and 5 bases at J, with 16 bases between the two ends. The DNA for the CDR3 is TGCGCCAGCAGCTTACCCCCGACCGTTTCGGAGACCCAGTACTTC. Encoded protein: CASSLPPTVSETQYF.

This chain connects TRBV7-9 to TRBJ2-5; D call uncertain. Per the germline V gene, CDR1 is SEHNR and CDR2 is FQNEAQ (reference sequence). Trimming stripped 4 bases from V and 1 base from J, with 10 bases between. The CDR3 sequence is 14 residues long. Written as DNA, the CDR3 is TGTGCCAGCAGCTCTTTGACATCCCAAGAGACCCAGTACTTC. This encodes CASSSLTSQETQYF.

The rearrangement uses TRBV6-1 and TRBJ1-1; D perhaps matches TRBD1 (6 bases). V shed 7 bases and J shed 11 bases, with 20 bases lying between them. CDR1 and CDR2 (germline): MNHNS, SASEGT. This CDR3 region has 13 residues. The CDR3 protein is CASTSTNDRPAFF. CDR3 bases: TGTGCCAGCACCTCGACGAATGACAGGCCCGCTTTCTTT.

The V and J genes are TRBV7-2 and TRBJ1-2, with D possibly being TRBD1 (5 bases). The CDR3 contains 13 residues. The germline V gene has CDR1 SGHTA and CDR2 FQGNSA. V lost 1 base and J lost 6, with 9 bases in between. CDR3 protein: CASSLGQGNGYTF. Here the CDR3 DNA reads TGTGCCAGCAGCTTAGGGCAGGGTAATGGCTACACCTTC.

This clone qualifies as medium-sized. V gene TRBV6-5 combines with J gene TRBJ1-5; D gene unclear. The CDR3 runs 13 residues. The V end was cut by 6 bases, the J end by 5 bases, with 11 bases between. The germline V gene has CDR1 MNHEY and CDR2 SVGAGI. In DNA, the CDR3 is TGTGCCAGCAGCCCCAGTCAGGATCAGCCCCAGCATTTT. The encoded protein is CASSPSQDQPQHF.

The J gene is TRBJ1-6, the V gene TRBV7-2, with a tentative D call TRBD1 (5 bases). CDR3 size: 14 residues. Trimming shortened V by 6 bases and J by 4 bases, and 10 bases separated the two germline ends. Germline V lookup: CDR1 SGHTA, CDR2 FQGNSA. This CDR3 is CASSPTEYNSPLHF. The CDR3 nucleotides are TGTGCCAGCAGTCCGACAGAGTATAATTCACCCCTCCACTTT.

The CDR3 region is CASSITAGLADTQYF. The CDR3 DNA follows: TGTGCCAGTAGTATTACGGCGGGGCTTGCAGATACGCAGTATTTT. The chain couples TRBV19 to TRBJ2-3; D perhaps matches TRBD2 (6 bases). V shed 3 bases and J shed 4 bases, with 14 bases lying between them. Germline-derived CDR1 and CDR2 are LNHDA and SQIVND (reference sequence). This CDR3 spans 15 amino acids.

In this sample, this clone turned up a few times. The J gene is TRBJ1-1, the V gene TRBV5-6; D gene ambiguous. V shed 0 bases and J shed 10 bases, with 13 bases lying between them. CDR1 SGHDT and CDR2 YYEEEE come from the germline V gene. The CDR3 is 13 amino acids. The DNA for the CDR3 is TGTGCCAGCAGCTTGGAACGGGCCTTAGGAGCTTTCTTT. Translation: CASSLERALGAFF.

This chain joins TRBV2 and TRBJ2-6; TRBD1 aligns across 9 bases. V shed 4 bases, J shed 2 bases, and the junction held 9 bases outside the gene matches. This CDR3 contains 18 residues. Germline CDR1 and CDR2: SNHLY and FYNNEI. DNA for the CDR3: TGTGCCAGCAGTGCGGTGGGGACAGGGACGGCTGGGGCCAACGTCCTGACTTTC. It encodes CASSAVGTGTAGANVLTF.

This clone has ten or more counts. The rearrangement links TRBV19 to TRBJ1-2, with 7 positions matching TRBD1. Germline-derived CDR1 and CDR2 are LNHDA and SQIVND (reference sequence). The CDR3 contains 14 residues. V lost 4 bases, J lost 6 bases, and 8 bases stayed unmatched. For the CDR3, the DNA is TGTGCCAGTAGTACCCCGGGACAGACCAATGGCTACACCTTC. The encoded protein is CASSTPGQTNGYTF. The whole variable domain, remainder taken from reference TRBV19 and TRBJ1-2, is DGGITQSPKYLFRKEGQNVTLSCEQNLNHDAMYWYRQDPGQGLRLIYYSQIVNDFQKGDIAEGYSVSREKKESFPLTVTSAQKNPTAFYLCASSTPGQTNGYTFGSGTRLTVV.

This clone came up a few times. The gene calls are TRBV7-9 and TRBJ2-1, with D unclear. The CDR3 covers 16 residues. Germline-derived CDR1 and CDR2 are SEHNR and FQNEAQ (reference sequence). Trimming stripped 6 bases from V and 7 bases from J, with 22 bases between. This CDR3 is CASSPPGGQISNEQFF. CDR3 sequence (DNA): TGTGCCAGCAGTCCACCCGGTGGGCAGATAAGTAATGAGCAGTTCTTC. Using reference TRBV7-9 and TRBJ2-1 for the parts outside the CDR3, the full variable domain is DTGVSQNPRHKITKRGQNVTFRCDPISEHNRLYWYRQTLGQGPEFLTYFQNEAQLEKSRLLSDRFSAERPKGSFSTLEIQRTEQGDSAMYLCASSPPGGQISNEQFFGPGTRLTVL.

The genes are TRBV7-9 and TRBJ2-7; D gene unclear. CDR3 length: 15 amino acids. V dropped 4 bases and J dropped 5 bases, with 18 bases sitting between them. Germline assignment: CDR1 SEHNR and CDR2 FQNEAQ (reference sequence). The CDR3 protein is CASSSRGSLGHEQYF. DNA of the CDR3: TGTGCCAGCAGCTCCCGTGGCAGCTTGGGCCACGAGCAGTACTTC.

The chain uses TRBV30 and TRBJ2-1, with 12 bases that match TRBD1. The V segment lost 8 bases and the J segment 12 bases; nucleotides outside the gene matches: 11. This CDR3 spans 13 amino acids. The germline V gene encodes CDR1 GTSNPN and CDR2 SVGIG (reference sequence). Written as DNA, the CDR3 is TGTGCCGGGGACAGGGGGCTATGGTCGGGGCAGTTCTTC. This codes for CAGDRGLWSGQFF.

This rearrangement joins TRBV29-1 to TRBJ2-7; D is ambiguous. V was clipped by 5 bases and J by 0 bases, with 11 bases between them. The CDR3 is 13 amino acids. Germline loops: CDR1 SQVTM, CDR2 ANQGSEA. The CDR3 nucleotides are TGCAGCGTTCTTATGCGGAGCTCCTACGAGCAGTACTTC. This translates into CSVLMRSSYEQYF.

The genes are TRBV5-1 and TRBJ2-5; 7 bases are a match to TRBD2. The CDR3 is 14 amino acids. The germline V gene has CDR1 SGHRS and CDR2 YFSETQ. The trim removed 0 bases at V and 5 bases at J, leaving 4 bases unmatched. In DNA, the CDR3 is TGCGCCAGCAGCTTGGAATCCGGGGGGGAGACCCAGTACTTC. Amino acids: CASSLESGGETQYF.

The chain couples TRBV6-1 to TRBJ2-7; TRBD1 matches at 8 bases. This CDR3 region has 15 residues. From germline, CDR1 is MNHNS and CDR2 SASEGT. The V gene end was trimmed by 5 bases and the J gene end by 7 bases; junction bases not matched to a gene: 13. CDR3 sequence (DNA): TGTGCCAGCAGTCACCTTGACAGGGGTGGAGGGGAGCAGTACTTC. Protein product: CASSHLDRGGGEQYF.